The sample holds many counts of the clone carrying this TCR beta chain. In germline, CDR1 is MNHEY, CDR2 SMNVEV (reference sequence). This CDR3 contains 14 residues. This specimen comes from a study of T-cell memory formation after mild COVID-19. Background on the study: The study found TCR clusters largely donor specific.

Sample barcodes and UMIs were carried by the TCR alpha and TCR beta cDNA libraries that 5'RACE generated with constant-segment primers. TCRdb called the 5' RACE reads again in MiXCR, with one record for every CDR3 protein. Here the sample spans almost 45,000 distinct CDR3 sequences, roughly 7% being singletons. The sequence came from an adult who had mild COVID-19 (a few samples of this study predate the infection). Cell type and time point are not known. The chain uses TRBV27 and TRBJ2-3, with 8 bases that match TRBD2. The sample comprised PBMCs or a T cell subset sorted from them (not recorded which). CDR3 nucleotide sequence: TGTGTTACACGTCGGGGGGGCATAACAGATACGCAGTATTTT. This translates into CVTRRGGITDTQYF.